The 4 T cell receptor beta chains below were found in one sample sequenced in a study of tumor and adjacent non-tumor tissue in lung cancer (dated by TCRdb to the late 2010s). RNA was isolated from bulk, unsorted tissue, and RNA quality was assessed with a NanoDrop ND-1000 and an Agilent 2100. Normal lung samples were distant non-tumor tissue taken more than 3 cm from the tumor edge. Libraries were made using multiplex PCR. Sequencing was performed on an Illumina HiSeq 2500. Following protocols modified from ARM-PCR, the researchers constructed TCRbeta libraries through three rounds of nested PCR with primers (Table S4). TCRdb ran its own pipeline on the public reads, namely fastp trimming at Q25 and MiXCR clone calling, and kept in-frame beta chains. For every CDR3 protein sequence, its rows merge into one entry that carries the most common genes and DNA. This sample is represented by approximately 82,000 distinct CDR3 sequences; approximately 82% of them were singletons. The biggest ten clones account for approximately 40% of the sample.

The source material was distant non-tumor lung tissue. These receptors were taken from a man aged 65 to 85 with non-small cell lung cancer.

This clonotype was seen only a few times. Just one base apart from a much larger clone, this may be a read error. The CDR3 DNA sequence: TGTGCCACCAGTGATCCCAGGACAAGGAGCATAGATACGCAGTATTTT. Amino acids: CATSDPRTRSIDTQYF. V is TRBV24-1 and J is TRBJ2-3; D perhaps matches TRBD1 (5 bases). Looked up from germline, CDR1 is KGHDR and CDR2 is SFDVKD. CDR3 size: 16 residues.

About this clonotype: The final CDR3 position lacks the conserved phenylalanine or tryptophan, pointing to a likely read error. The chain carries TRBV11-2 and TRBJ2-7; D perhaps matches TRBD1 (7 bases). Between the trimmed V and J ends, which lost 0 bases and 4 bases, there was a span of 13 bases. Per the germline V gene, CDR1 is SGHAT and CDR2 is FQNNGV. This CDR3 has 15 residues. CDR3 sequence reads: CASSLDQGGGYEQYL. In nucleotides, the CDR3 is TGTGCCAGCAGCTTAGATCAGGGGGGCGGGTACGAGCAGTACTTA.

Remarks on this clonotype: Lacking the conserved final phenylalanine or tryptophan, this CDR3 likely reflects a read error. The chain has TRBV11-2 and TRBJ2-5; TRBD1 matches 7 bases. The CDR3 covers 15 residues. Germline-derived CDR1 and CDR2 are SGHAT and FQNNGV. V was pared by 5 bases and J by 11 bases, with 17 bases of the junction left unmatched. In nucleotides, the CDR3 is TGTGCCAGCAGCCCGGGGACAGTTGGGCAAGAAACGCAGTACGTC. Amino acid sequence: CASSPGTVGQETQYV.

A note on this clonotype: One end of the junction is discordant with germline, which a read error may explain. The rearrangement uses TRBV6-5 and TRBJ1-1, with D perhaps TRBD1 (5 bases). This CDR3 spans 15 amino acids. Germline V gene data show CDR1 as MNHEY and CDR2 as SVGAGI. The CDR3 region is CASSYSPGGNTEVFF. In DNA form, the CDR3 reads TGTGCCAGCAGTTACTCACCCGGGGGGAACACTGAAGTTTTCTTT.